These T cell receptor beta chains were read from a single sample in a study of blood T cells in healthy people across ages. MiXCR was run by TCRdb on the 5' RACE reads, yielding one entry per CDR3 protein. The repertoire holds 1.5 million or so distinct CDR3 sequences, with about 45% as singletons. Sequenced material: blood. The receptor source for this set is a woman between 18 and 30 years old in good health. Both conserved end residues are part of each CDR3. The order of the fields is D gene, clone size, V gene, J gene, CDR3 protein, CDR3 DNA. The D gene is left open where the match is weak. Clone sizes are given selectively: once, few, many, or a class where the clone is expanded.

D: .
size: .
V: TRBV27
J: TRBJ1-5
CDR3: CASRQGSWNQPQHF
DNA: TGTGCCAGCAGGCAGGGAAGTTGGAATCAGCCCCAGCATTTT

D: TRBD2
size: .
V: TRBV20-1
J: TRBJ2-3
CDR3: CSALLAGDTSTDTQYF
DNA: TGCAGTGCCCTACTAGCGGGAGACACTAGCACAGATACGCAGTATTTT

D: TRBD1
size: .
V: TRBV4-3
J: TRBJ1-2
CDR3: CASSQDQGGGYGYTF
DNA: TGCGCCAGCAGCCAAGATCAAGGGGGCGGCTATGGCTACACCTTC

D: TRBD1
size: .
V: TRBV12-3/TRBV12-4
J: TRBJ2-1
CDR3: CASSRDSYATFAYNEQFF
DNA: TGTGCCAGCAGTAGGGACAGTTATGCCACTTTCGCCTACAATGAGCAGTTCTTC

D: .
size: once
V: TRBV20-1
J: TRBJ1-1
CDR3: CRAGPPGANTEAFF
DNA: TGCCGTGCTGGCCCCCCAGGCGCGAACACTGAAGCTTTCTTT

D: TRBD2
size: .
V: TRBV20-1
J: TRBJ2-1
CDR3: CSARLGLAGNQAEQFF
DNA: TGCAGTGCTAGATTGGGGCTAGCGGGGAACCAGGCTGAGCAGTTCTTC

D: .
size: few
V: TRBV4-1
J: TRBJ1-6
CDR3: CASRGQGPNNSPLHF
DNA: TGCGCCAGCAGGGGTCAGGGGCCTAATAATTCACCCCTCCACTTT

D: TRBD1
size: .
V: TRBV28
J: TRBJ2-1
CDR3: CASSSLPTGDDLEEQFF
DNA: TGTGCCAGCAGTTCCCTTCCGACAGGGGACGATCTCGAGGAGCAGTTCTTC

D: .
size: .
V: TRBV12-3/TRBV12-4
J: TRBJ2-1
CDR3: CASSLGLSKWEHMNEQFF
DNA: TGTGCCAGCAGTTTAGGTCTCAGTAAGTGGGAACATATGAATGAGCAGTTCTTC

D: TRBD1
size: few
V: TRBV27
J: TRBJ2-2
CDR3: CASSVTGGAYGELFF
DNA: TGTGCCAGCAGTGTCACAGGGGGCGCATACGGGGAGCTGTTTTTT

D: TRBD2
size: .
V: TRBV7-3
J: TRBJ2-1
CDR3: CASSPVETSSNEQFF
DNA: TGTGCCAGCAGCCCCGTCGAGACTAGCAGCAATGAGCAGTTCTTC

D: .
size: few
V: TRBV18
J: TRBJ1-1
CDR3: CASSSGSRVTEAFF
DNA: TGTGCCAGCTCATCAGGTTCCAGGGTCACTGAAGCTTTCTTT

D: .
size: .
V: TRBV20-1
J: TRBJ2-1
CDR3: CSARAETKNNEQFF
DNA: TGCAGTGCTAGAGCGGAGACTAAGAACAATGAGCAGTTCTTC

D: .
size: few
V: TRBV9
J: TRBJ1-1
CDR3: CASSVVTQGEAFF
DNA: TGTGCCAGCAGCGTAGTAACCCAGGGAGAAGCTTTCTTT

D: .
size: .
V: TRBV7-9
J: TRBJ2-5
CDR3: CASSLEQNYNEQYF
DNA: TGTGCCAGCAGCTTAGAACAGAATTACAATGAGCAGTACTTC

D: .
size: .
V: TRBV29-1
J: TRBJ2-7
CDR3: CSVVGQGISDRLNEQYF
DNA: TGCAGCGTTGTAGGGCAGGGGATCTCAGATAGATTGAATGAGCAGTACTTC

D: .
size: few
V: TRBV6-6
J: TRBJ1-5
CDR3: CASSYGKFDQPQHF
DNA: TGTGCCAGCAGTTACGGAAAGTTCGATCAGCCCCAGCATTTT

D: .
size: few
V: TRBV27
J: TRBJ2-1
CDR3: CASGTHSGYNEQFF
DNA: TGTGCCAGCGGGACCCATAGCGGTTACAATGAGCAGTTCTTC

D: .
size: few
V: TRBV6-2/TRBV6-3
J: TRBJ2-7
CDR3: CASSYSGTYIPYEQYF
DNA: TGTGCCAGCAGTTACTCCGGGACATATATCCCCTACGAGCAGTACTTC

D: .
size: .
V: TRBV27
J: TRBJ1-1
CDR3: CASRIGGEAFF
DNA: TGTGCCAGCAGAATTGGGGGTGAAGCTTTCTTT

D: TRBD2
size: few
V: TRBV4-1
J: TRBJ2-3
CDR3: CASSKLAGSGDTQYF
DNA: TGCGCCAGCAGCAAACTAGCGGGTTCAGGAGATACGCAGTATTTT

D: .
size: few
V: TRBV6-2/TRBV6-3
J: TRBJ2-7
CDR3: CASSRTDYEQYF
DNA: TGTGCCAGCAGTCGAACTGATTACGAGCAGTACTTC

D: TRBD2
size: .
V: TRBV7-2
J: TRBJ2-3
CDR3: CASSLTSGGLTDTQYF
DNA: TGTGCCAGCAGCCTTACTAGCGGGGGGCTCACAGATACGCAGTATTTT

D: .
size: few
V: TRBV5-1
J: TRBJ2-7
CDR3: CASSLRGRPYEQYF
DNA: TGCGCCAGCAGCTTGCGAGGACGGCCCTACGAGCAGTACTTC

D: .
size: few
V: TRBV5-5
J: TRBJ2-4
CDR3: CASSLVGLAKNIQYF
DNA: TGTGCCAGCAGCTTGGTGGGGTTAGCCAAAAACATTCAGTACTTC

D: .
size: .
V: TRBV4-3
J: TRBJ2-1
CDR3: CASSQGFRSSPYNEQFF
DNA: TGCGCCAGCAGCCAAGGATTCCGGAGCAGCCCCTACAATGAGCAGTTCTTC

D: .
size: .
V: TRBV20-1
J: TRBJ1-5
CDR3: CSARAFGGPNQPQHF
DNA: TGCAGTGCTAGAGCGTTCGGGGGCCCGAATCAGCCCCAGCATTTT

D: .
size: .
V: TRBV7-9
J: TRBJ2-3
CDR3: CASSLLGLGGTDTQYF
DNA: TGTGCCAGCAGCTTACTGGGCCTAGGGGGCACAGATACGCAGTATTTT

D: TRBD1
size: few
V: TRBV29-1
J: TRBJ2-3
CDR3: CSVDPGQASTDTQYF
DNA: TGCAGCGTTGACCCGGGACAGGCTAGCACAGATACGCAGTATTTT

D: TRBD2
size: .
V: TRBV6-2/TRBV6-3
J: TRBJ2-5
CDR3: CASSRGGGVSYNEQYF
DNA: TGTGCCAGCAGTAGAGGCGGGGGGGTCTCCTACAATGAGCAGTACTTC

D: TRBD2
size: .
V: TRBV7-3
J: TRBJ2-5
CDR3: CASKRTSGSGNEQYF
DNA: TGTGCCAGCAAGAGGACTAGCGGGAGTGGGAATGAGCAGTACTTC

D: TRBD2
size: .
V: TRBV27
J: TRBJ2-5
CDR3: CASSLTSSGYKETQYF
DNA: TGTGCCAGCAGTTTAACGTCTAGCGGATACAAAGAGACCCAGTACTTC

D: TRBD2
size: many
V: TRBV20-1
J: TRBJ2-5
CDR3: CSARVAGGETQYF
DNA: TGCAGTGCTAGGGTAGCGGGAGGGGAGACCCAGTACTTC

D: .
size: many
V: TRBV6-5
J: TRBJ2-2
CDR3: CASSYYTGELFF
DNA: TGTGCCAGCAGCTATTACACCGGGGAGCTGTTTTTT

D: .
size: .
V: TRBV2
J: TRBJ1-5
CDR3: CASSVPGQPNQPQHF
DNA: TGTGCCAGCAGTGTCCCAGGTCAACCTAATCAGCCCCAGCATTTT

D: TRBD2
size: few
V: TRBV25-1
J: TRBJ2-3
CDR3: CASLGLATDTQYF
DNA: TGTGCCAGTCTTGGACTAGCGACAGATACGCAGTATTTT

D: .
size: .
V: TRBV5-1
J: TRBJ2-1
CDR3: CASSLARPGAGGSTYNEQFF
DNA: TGCGCCAGCAGCTTGGCCCGCCCCGGGGCCGGAGGTAGTACCTACAATGAGCAGTTCTTC

D: .
size: once
V: TRBV29-1
J: TRBJ1-1
CDR3: CSGSGARTEAFF
DNA: TGCAGCGGGTCCGGGGCAAGAACTGAAGCTTTCTTT

D: .
size: few
V: TRBV25-1
J: TRBJ2-1
CDR3: CASSESRRGHRTWALYNEQFF
DNA: TGTGCCAGCAGTGAATCCCGCAGGGGCCATCGAACATGGGCCTTATACAATGAGCAGTTCTTC

D: TRBD2
size: .
V: TRBV6-2/TRBV6-3
J: TRBJ2-2
CDR3: CASRSLTGTSVIANTGELFF
DNA: TGTGCCAGCAGAAGTCTTACCGGGACTAGCGTAATCGCGAACACCGGGGAGCTGTTTTTT

D: .
size: .
V: TRBV2
J: TRBJ2-5
CDR3: CASSEESEETQYF
DNA: TGTGCCAGCAGTGAGGAGAGCGAGGAGACCCAGTACTTC

D: .
size: few
V: TRBV2
J: TRBJ1-1
CDR3: CASRTRTRNTEAFF
DNA: TGTGCCAGCAGAACCAGGACACGGAACACTGAAGCTTTCTTT

D: .
size: .
V: TRBV6-1
J: TRBJ2-7
CDR3: CASSELLLDEQYF
DNA: TGTGCCAGCAGTGAATTACTCCTCGACGAGCAGTACTTC

D: TRBD1
size: .
V: TRBV4-1
J: TRBJ1-4
CDR3: CASSQSDREVRGEKLFF
DNA: TGCGCCAGCAGCCAATCGGACAGGGAAGTGAGGGGTGAAAAACTGTTTTTT

D: TRBD2
size: .
V: TRBV15
J: TRBJ2-3
CDR3: CATSRERAGGSTDTQYF
DNA: TGTGCCACCAGCAGAGAAAGGGCGGGGGGAAGCACAGATACGCAGTATTTT

D: TRBD2
size: .
V: TRBV6-2/TRBV6-3
J: TRBJ2-1
CDR3: CASSTTRTSGGSYNEQFF
DNA: TGTGCCAGCAGTACCACCCGGACTAGCGGAGGATCCTACAATGAGCAGTTCTTC